Below, 4 T cell receptor beta chains from the same sample are listed, as sequenced in a study of neoadjuvant nivolumab and ipilimumab in lung cancer (dated by TCRdb to between 2020 and 2021). The library was generated by the immunoSEQ multiplex PCR assay. Not all clones reach the TCRdb copy of this immuneACCESS table, which keeps in-frame sequences only. Checked studies attribute under half of the gap to unresolved V genes and leave the rest unexplained. For this sample the table gives tens of thousands of clones, of which 90% were detected only once. The ten largest clones take up roughly 5% of the sample. What this sample's time point label stands for: at surgical resection after neoadjuvant nivolumab +/- ipilimumab. Specimen: peripheral blood, collected after neoadjuvant nivolumab, alone or with ipilimumab, at or shortly before surgery. The origin of the receptors is an adult with non-small cell lung cancer.

This CDR3 is CASSPHGVMNTEAFF. The CDR3 DNA sequence: TGTGCCAGCTCACCCCATGGGGTCATGAACACTGAAGCTTTCTTT. The chain joins TRBV18 to TRBJ1-1; D is undetermined. CDR3 length: 15 residues. Trimming cost V 3 bases and J 0 bases, with 11 bases left between them. The V gene's germline CDR1 is KGHSH and CDR2 LQKENI.

The chain joins TRBV27 to TRBJ2-4; D gene unclear. The ends were cut back, 6 bases at V and 0 bases at J, with 15 bases in the middle. Germline V gene data show CDR1 as MNHEY and CDR2 as SMNVEV (reference sequence). The CDR3 covers 16 residues. In DNA, the CDR3 is TGTGCCAGCAGCCGTGGCGGTGATTTAGCCAAAAACATTCAGTACTTC. Protein: CASSRGGDLAKNIQYF.

This clone was observed a single time. V and J are TRBV5-1 and TRBJ2-3, with 7 bases identical to TRBD1. The CDR3 has 15 amino acids. From germline, CDR1 is SGHRS and CDR2 YFSETQ. J was trimmed by 2 bases and V by 0 bases; bases with no gene match: 3. The CDR3 DNA is TGCGCCAGCAGCTTGGAGGGACAGAACACAGATACGCAGTATTTT. Translated, it gives CASSLEGQNTDTQYF. The full variable domain, with the rest looked up from reference TRBV5-1 and TRBJ2-3, is KAGVTQTPRYLIKTRGQQVTLSCSPISGHRSVSWYQQTPGQGLQFLFEYFSETQRNKGNFPGRFSGRQFSNSRSEMNVSTLELGDSALYLCASSLEGQNTDTQYFGPGTRLTVL.

J is TRBJ1-5 and V is TRBV6-5; 7 bases match TRBD1. Losses at the gene ends were 2 bases for V and 5 bases for J; bases not matched to a gene: 3. Germline CDR1 MNHEY, CDR2 SVGAGI. This CDR3 is built from 14 residues. CDR3 DNA: TGTGCCAGCAGTTACAGGGGGCGCGATCAGCCCCAGCATTTT. Protein sequence: CASSYRGRDQPQHF.